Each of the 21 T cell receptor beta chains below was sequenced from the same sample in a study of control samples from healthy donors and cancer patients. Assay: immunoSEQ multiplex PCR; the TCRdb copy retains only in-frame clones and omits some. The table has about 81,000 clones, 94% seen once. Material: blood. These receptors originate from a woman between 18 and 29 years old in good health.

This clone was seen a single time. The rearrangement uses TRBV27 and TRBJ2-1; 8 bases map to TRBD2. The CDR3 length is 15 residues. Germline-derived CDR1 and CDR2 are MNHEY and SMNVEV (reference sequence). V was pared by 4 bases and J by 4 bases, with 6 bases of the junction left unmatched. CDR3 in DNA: TGTGCCAGCAGTTCCCGGGAGGGAGGATACAATGAGCAGTTCTTC. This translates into CASSSREGGYNEQFF.

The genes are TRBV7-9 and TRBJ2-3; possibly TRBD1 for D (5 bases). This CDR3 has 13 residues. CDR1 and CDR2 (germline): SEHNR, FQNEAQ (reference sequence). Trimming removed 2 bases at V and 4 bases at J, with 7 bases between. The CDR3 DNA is TGTGCCAGCAGCTTACAGGGCGCAGATACGCAGTATTTT. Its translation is CASSLQGADTQYF.

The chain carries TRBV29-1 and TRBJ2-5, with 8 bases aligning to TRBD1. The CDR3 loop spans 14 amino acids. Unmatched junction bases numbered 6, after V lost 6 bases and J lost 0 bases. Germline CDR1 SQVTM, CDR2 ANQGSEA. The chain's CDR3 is CSVGQGSYQETQYF. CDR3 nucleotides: TGCAGCGTAGGACAGGGCTCGTACCAAGAGACCCAGTACTTC.

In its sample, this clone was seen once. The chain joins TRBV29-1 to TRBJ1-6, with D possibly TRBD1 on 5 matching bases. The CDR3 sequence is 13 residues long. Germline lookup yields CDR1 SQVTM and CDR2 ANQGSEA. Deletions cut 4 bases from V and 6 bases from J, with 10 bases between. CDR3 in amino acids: CSVAQAPNSPLHF. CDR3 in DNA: TGCAGCGTTGCACAGGCGCCTAATTCACCCCTCCACTTT.

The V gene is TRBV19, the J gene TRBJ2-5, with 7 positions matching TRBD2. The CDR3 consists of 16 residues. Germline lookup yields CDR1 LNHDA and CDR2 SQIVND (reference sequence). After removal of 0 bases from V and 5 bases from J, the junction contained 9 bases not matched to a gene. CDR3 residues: CASSIEGGQQGETQYF. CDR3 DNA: TGTGCCAGTAGTATAGAGGGAGGGCAGCAAGGGGAGACCCAGTACTTC.

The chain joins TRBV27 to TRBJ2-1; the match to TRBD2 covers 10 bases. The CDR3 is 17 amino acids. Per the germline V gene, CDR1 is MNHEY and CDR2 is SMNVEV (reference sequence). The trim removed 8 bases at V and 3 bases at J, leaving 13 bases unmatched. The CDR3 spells CASGWTSGVHRYNEQFF. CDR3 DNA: TGTGCCAGCGGGTGGACTAGCGGAGTGCACCGCTACAATGAGCAGTTCTTC.

CDR3 DNA: TGTGCCAGTACTCCCACAGACAGGAACTACGAGCAGTACTTC. It specifies CASTPTDRNYEQYF. The chain combines TRBV19 with TRBJ2-7; a weak D match, TRBD1 (6 bases). The germline CDR1 and CDR2 sequences are LNHDA and SQIVND (reference sequence). CDR3 size: 14 residues. V gave up 7 bases and J gave up 3 bases, with 16 bases separating them.

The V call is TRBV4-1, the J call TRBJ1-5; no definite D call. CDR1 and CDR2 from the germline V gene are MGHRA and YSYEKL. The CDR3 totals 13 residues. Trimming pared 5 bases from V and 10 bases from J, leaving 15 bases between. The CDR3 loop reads CASSNSVGLPQHF. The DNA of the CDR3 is TGCGCCAGCAGCAACAGCGTGGGTCTTCCCCAGCATTTT.

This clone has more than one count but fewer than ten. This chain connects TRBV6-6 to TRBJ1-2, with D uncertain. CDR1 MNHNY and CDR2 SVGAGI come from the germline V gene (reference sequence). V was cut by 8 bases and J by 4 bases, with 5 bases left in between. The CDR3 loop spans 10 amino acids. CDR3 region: CASYSYGYTF. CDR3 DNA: TGTGCCAGCTATAGCTATGGCTACACCTTC.

As DNA, the CDR3 is TGTGCCATCAGTGAGGGTAGTAGCGGGAGGAGCACAGATACGCAGTATTTT. Its translation: CAISEGSSGRSTDTQYF. The V and J genes are TRBV10-3 and TRBJ2-3; TRBD2 matches at 10 bases. CDR1 is ENHRY, CDR2 SYGVKD, per germline. V lost 2 bases and J lost 0; bases outside the gene matches: 5. This CDR3 is built from 17 residues.

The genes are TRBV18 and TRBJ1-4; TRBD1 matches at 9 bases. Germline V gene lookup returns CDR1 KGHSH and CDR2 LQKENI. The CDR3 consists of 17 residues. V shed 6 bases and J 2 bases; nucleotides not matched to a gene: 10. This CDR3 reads CASSRETGGSTNEKLFF. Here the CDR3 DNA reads TGTGCCAGCTCGAGAGAGACAGGGGGATCTACTAATGAAAAACTGTTTTTT.

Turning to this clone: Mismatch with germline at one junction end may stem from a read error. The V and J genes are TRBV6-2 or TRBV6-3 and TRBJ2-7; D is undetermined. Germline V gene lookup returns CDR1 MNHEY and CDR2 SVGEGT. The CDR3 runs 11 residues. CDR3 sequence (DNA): TGTGCCAGCAGTTTTTCCTACGAGCAGTGCTTC. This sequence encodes CASSFSYEQCF.

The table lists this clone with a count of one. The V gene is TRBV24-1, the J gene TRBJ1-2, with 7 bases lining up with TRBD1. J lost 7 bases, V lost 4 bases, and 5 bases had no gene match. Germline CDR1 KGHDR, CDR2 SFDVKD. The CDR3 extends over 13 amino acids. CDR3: CATSEGTAIGYTF. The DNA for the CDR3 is TGTGCCACCAGTGAGGGGACAGCCATTGGCTACACCTTC.

The CDR3 DNA sequence: TGTGCCAGCAGCCAAGATCCCCCCCCCAGGCTGGGGTCGGGCCACGAGCAGTACTTC. Amino acid sequence: CASSQDPPPRLGSGHEQYF. The genes are TRBV14 and TRBJ2-7; no clear D. This CDR3 spans 19 amino acids. V dropped 0 bases and J dropped 5 bases, with 26 bases sitting between them. Germline lookup yields CDR1 SGHDN and CDR2 FVKESK.

In nucleotides, the CDR3 is TGTGCCAGCAGCCAGGCGGCGGTTACGCAGTATTTT. Its translation: CASSQAAVTQYF. V is TRBV14 and J is TRBJ2-3; D not certain. CDR1 is SGHDN, CDR2 FVKESK, per germline. CDR3 length: 12 residues. V lost 3 bases to trimming and J lost 8 bases, with 9 bases between them.

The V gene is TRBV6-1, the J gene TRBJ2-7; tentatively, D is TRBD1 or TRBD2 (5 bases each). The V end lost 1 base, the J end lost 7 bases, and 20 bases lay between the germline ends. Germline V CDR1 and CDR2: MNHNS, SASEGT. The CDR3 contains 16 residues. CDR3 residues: CASSEGGTAVYAEQYF. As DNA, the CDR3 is TGTGCCAGCAGTGAAGGGGGGACGGCGGTTTATGCGGAGCAGTACTTC.

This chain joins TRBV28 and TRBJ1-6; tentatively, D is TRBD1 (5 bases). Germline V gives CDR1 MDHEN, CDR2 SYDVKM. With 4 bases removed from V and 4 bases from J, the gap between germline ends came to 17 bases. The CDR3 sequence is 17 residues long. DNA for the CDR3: TGTGCCAGCAGTTCACTAAATCAGGGAGCTTATAATTCACCCCTCCACTTT. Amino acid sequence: CASSSLNQGAYNSPLHF.

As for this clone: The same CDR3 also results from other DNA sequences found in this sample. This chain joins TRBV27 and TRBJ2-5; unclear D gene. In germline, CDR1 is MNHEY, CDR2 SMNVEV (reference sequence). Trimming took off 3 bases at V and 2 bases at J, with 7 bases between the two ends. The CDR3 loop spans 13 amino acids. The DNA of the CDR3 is TGTGCCAGCAGTTTTGGGGAACAAGAGACCCAGTACTTC. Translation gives CASSFGEQETQYF.

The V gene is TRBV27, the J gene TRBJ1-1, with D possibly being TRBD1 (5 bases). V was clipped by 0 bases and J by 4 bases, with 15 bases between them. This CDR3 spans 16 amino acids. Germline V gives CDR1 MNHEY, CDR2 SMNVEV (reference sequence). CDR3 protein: CASSLSMGGGGTEAFF. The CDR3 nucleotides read TGTGCCAGCAGTTTATCGATGGGGGGAGGCGGCACTGAAGCTTTCTTT.

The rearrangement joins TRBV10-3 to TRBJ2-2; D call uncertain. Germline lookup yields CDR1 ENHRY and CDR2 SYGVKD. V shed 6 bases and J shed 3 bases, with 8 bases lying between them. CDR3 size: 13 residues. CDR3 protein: CAIRVEYTGELFF. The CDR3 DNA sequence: TGTGCCATCAGGGTAGAGTACACCGGGGAGCTGTTTTTT.

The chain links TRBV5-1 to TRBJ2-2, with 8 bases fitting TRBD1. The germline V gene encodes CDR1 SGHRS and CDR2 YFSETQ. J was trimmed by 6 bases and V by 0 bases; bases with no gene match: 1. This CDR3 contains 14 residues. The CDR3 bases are TGCGCCAGCAGCTTGGTGGACAGGGCCGGGGAGCTGTTTTTT. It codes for CASSLVDRAGELFF.